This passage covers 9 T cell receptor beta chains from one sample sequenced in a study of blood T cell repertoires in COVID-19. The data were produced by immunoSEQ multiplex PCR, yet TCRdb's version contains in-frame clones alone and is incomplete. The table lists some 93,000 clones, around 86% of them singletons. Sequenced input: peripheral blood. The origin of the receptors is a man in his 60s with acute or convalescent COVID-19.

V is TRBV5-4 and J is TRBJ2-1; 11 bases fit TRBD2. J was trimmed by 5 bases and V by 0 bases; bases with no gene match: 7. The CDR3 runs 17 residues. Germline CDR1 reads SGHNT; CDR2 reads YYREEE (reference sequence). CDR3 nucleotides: TGTGCCAGCAGCTTGGGCCCGACTAGCGGGACAAACAATGAGCAGTTCTTC. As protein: CASSLGPTSGTNNEQFF.

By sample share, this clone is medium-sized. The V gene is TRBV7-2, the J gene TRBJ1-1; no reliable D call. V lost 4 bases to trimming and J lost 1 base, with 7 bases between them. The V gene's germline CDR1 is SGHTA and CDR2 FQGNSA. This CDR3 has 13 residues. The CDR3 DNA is TGTGCCAGCAGCTCTAACAGGAACACTGAAGCTTTCTTT. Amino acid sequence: CASSSNRNTEAFF. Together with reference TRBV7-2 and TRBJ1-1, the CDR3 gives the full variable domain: GAGVSQSPSNKVTEKGKDVELRCDPISGHTALYWYRQSLGQGLEFLIYFQGNSAPDKSGLPSDRFSAERTGGSVSTLTIQRTQQEDSAVYLCASSSNRNTEAFFGQGTRLTVV.

The DNA for the CDR3 is TGTGCCAGCAGCGACGGGGGGGCTGGGCAGTTCTTC. Encoded protein: CASSDGGAGQFF. The V call is TRBV25-1, the J call TRBJ2-1; the match to TRBD2 covers 8 bases. The CDR3 spans 12 residues. CDR1 MGHDK and CDR2 SYGVNS come from the germline V gene. Trimming took 6 bases from V and 12 from J; bases not matched to a gene: 7.

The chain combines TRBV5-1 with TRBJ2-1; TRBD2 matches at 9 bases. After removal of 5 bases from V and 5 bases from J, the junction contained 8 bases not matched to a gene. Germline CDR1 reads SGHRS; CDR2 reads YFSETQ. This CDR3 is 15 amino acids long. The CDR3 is CASSFLAGLNNEQFF. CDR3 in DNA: TGCGCCAGCAGTTTTCTAGCGGGGCTGAACAATGAGCAGTTCTTC.

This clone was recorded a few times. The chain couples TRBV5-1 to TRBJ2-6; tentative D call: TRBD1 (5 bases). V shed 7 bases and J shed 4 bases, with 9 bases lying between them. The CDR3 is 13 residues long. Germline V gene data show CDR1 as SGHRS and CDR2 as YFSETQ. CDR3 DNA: TGCGCCAGCGCAGGGATCGGGGCCAACGTCCTGACTTTC. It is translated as CASAGIGANVLTF.

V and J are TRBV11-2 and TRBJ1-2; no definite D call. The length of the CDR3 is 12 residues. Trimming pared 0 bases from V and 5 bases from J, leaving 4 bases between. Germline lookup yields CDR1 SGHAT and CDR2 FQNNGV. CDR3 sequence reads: CASSLEQYGYTF. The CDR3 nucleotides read TGTGCCAGCAGCTTAGAACAGTATGGCTACACCTTC.

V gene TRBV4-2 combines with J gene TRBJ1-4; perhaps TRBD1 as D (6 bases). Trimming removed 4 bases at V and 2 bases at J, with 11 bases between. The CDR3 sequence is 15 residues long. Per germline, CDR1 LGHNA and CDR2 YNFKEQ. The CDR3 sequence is CASSLQQGTNEKLFF. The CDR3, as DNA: TGTGCCAGCAGCCTACAACAGGGTACTAATGAAAAACTGTTTTTT.

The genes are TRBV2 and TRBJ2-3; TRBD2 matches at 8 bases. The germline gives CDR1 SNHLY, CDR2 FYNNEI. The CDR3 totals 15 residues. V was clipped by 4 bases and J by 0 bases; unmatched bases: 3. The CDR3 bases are TGTGCCAGCAGTGCAGAGCGGGGGAGCACAGATACGCAGTATTTT. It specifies CASSAERGSTDTQYF.

DNA for the CDR3: TGTGCCAGCAGCGCGGGACCTGGCGAGCAGTACTTC. As protein: CASSAGPGEQYF. V and J are TRBV7-8 and TRBJ2-7, with a possible D match to TRBD2 (6 bases). CDR1 is SGHVS, CDR2 FQNEAQ, per germline. The CDR3 is 12 residues long. Trimming shortened V by 5 bases and J by 6 bases, and 11 bases separated the two germline ends.